This T cell receptor (beta chain) was identified during a study of cytomegalovirus exposure and HLA in healthy donors. The PCR used 60 Vbeta and 13 Jbeta primers. TCRdb keeps only in-frame clones here, not all; method: immunoSEQ multiplex PCR. The sample yields 150,000 to 200,000 clones, 79% seen once. V was pared by 4 bases and J by 6 bases, with 9 bases of the junction left unmatched. The germline CDR1 and CDR2 sequences are SGHDT and YYEEEE. The CDR3 extends over 14 amino acids. Sequenced: PBMCs. The V and J genes are TRBV5-6 and TRBJ1-2, with TRBD1 matching over 7 bases. The origin of this receptor is a woman aged 25 to 39 in good health and CMV-seropositive. CDR3 in DNA: TGTGCCAGCAGCCCGTCCCCCAGGGGGGATGGCTACACCTTC. Protein: CASSPSPRGDGYTF.